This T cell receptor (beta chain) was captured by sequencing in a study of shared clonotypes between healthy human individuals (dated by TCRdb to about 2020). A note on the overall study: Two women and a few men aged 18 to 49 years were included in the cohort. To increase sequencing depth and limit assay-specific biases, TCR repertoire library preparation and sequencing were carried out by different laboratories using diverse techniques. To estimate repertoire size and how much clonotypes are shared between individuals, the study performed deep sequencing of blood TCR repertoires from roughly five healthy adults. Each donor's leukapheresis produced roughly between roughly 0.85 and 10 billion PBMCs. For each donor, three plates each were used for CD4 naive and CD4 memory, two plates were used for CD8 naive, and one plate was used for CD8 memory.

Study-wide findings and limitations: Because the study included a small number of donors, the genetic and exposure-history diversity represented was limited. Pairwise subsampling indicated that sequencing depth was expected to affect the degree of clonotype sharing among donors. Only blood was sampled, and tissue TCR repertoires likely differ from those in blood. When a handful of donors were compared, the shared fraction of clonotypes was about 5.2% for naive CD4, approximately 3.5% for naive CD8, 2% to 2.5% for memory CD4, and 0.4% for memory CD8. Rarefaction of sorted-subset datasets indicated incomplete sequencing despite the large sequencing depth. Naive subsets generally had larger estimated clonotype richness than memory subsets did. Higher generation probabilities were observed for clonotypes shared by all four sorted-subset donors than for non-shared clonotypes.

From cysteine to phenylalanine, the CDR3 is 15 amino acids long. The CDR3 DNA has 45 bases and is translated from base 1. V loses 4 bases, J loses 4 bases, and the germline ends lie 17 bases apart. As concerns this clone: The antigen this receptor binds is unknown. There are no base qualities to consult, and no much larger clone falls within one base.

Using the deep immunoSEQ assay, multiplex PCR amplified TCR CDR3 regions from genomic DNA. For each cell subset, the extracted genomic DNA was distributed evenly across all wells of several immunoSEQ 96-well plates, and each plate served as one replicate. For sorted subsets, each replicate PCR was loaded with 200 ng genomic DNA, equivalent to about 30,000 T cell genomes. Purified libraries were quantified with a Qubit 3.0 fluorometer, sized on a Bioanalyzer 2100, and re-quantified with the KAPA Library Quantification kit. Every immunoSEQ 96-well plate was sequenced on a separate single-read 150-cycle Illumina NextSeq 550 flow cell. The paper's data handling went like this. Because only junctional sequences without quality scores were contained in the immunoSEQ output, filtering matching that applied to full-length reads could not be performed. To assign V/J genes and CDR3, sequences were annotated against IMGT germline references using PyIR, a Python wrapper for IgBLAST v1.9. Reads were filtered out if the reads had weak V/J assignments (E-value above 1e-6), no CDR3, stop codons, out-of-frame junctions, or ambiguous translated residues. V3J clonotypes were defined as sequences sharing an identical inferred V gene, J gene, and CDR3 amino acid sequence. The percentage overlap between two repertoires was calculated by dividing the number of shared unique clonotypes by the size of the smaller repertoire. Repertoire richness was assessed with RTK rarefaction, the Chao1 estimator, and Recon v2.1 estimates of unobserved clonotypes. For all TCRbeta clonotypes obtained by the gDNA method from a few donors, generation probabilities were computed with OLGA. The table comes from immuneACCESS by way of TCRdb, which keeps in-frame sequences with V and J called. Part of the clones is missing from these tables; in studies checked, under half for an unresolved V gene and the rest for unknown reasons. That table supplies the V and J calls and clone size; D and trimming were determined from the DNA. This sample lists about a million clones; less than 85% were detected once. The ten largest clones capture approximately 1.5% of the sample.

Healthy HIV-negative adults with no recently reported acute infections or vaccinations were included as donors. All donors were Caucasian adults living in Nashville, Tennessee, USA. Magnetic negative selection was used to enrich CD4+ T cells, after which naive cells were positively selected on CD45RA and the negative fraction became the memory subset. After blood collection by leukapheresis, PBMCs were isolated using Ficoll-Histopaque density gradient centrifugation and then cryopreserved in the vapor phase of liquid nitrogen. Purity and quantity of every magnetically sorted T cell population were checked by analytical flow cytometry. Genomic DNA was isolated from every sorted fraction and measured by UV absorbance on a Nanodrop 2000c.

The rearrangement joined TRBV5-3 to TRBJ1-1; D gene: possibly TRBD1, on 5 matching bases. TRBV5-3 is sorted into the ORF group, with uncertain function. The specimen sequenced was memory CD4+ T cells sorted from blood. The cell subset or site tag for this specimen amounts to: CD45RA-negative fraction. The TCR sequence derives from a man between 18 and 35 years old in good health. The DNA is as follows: TGTGCCAGAAGCCATGACGGGGGTGAGGGCACTGAAGCTTTCTTT. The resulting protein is CARSHDGGEGTEAFF.